This T cell receptor (beta chain) comes out of a study of precursors of human CD4 cytotoxic T cells (dated by TCRdb to the late 2010s). About the full investigation: The bulk TCR-seq analysis covered CD4+ memory subsets from some 15 donors in total. TCR-seq analysis of more than 13 donors yielded TCRalpha and TCRbeta chain sequences (table S7).

This clonotype is large (0.1 to 1%) in its sample. The antigen this receptor binds is unknown. Within one base of it there is no much larger clone, and no base qualities were kept. Including cysteine and phenylalanine, the CDR3 has 14 amino acids. Solely the CDR3 DNA is kept, with 42 bases framed from the first base. Per the germline V gene, ENHRY is the CDR1 and SYGVKD is the CDR2. V is shortened by 4 bases, J by 0 bases, and the region joining them spans 7 bases. To test for a precursor-effector relationship among CD4 cytotoxic T cells, four sorted CD4+ memory subsets (TCM, TEM, IL-7Rhigh TEMRA, IL-7R- TEMRA) underwent bulk UMI-based TCR sequencing. Cells were obtained from peripheral blood mononuclear cells that had been isolated from human blood. Instrument on record: Illumina MiSeq. As for the original processing: The Shannon-Wiener index, computed in VDJtools, was used to measure repertoire diversity. A TCRbeta clonotype was considered expanded if its clonotype frequency was 3 or more. Using fastp trimming at Q25 and MiXCR clonotype assembly, TCRdb reanalyzed the public sequencing data and kept in-frame beta chains. Under each unique CDR3 protein, matching rows form one entry showing the most common genes and DNA. V and J calls and clone size were set by TCRdb, not the authors. The sample records some 510 distinct CDR3 sequences, 15% to 20% of which are singletons. The biggest ten clones account for roughly 19% of the sample.

Results the study describes overall, beyond this receptor: Some bulk TCR-seq comparisons included only about 95% of the 14 donors, suggesting not every subset was available for every donor. According to the authors, a human observational design cannot definitively establish the direction of differentiation between precursor and effector cells. Expanded effector clonotypes accounted for a larger share of IL-7Rhigh TEMRA clonotypes than of TEM or TCM clonotypes. More restricted TCR repertoires, with lower diversity and more expanded clonotypes, were shown by IL-7Rhigh and IL-7R- TEMRA subsets than by TCM and TEM subsets.

The sample taken for sequencing was memory CD4+ T cells from blood (PBMCs). The chain was built from TRBV10-3 and TRBJ2-1, and possibly TRBD1, on 5 matching bases. The TCR sequence derives from a human donor in good health. The CDR3 protein is CAISARDSYNEQFF. The DNA reads TGTGCCATCAGTGCCAGGGACTCCTACAATGAGCAGTTCTTC.